This TCR beta chain appears in the sequencing data of a study of blood T cells in healthy people across ages. Study-wide results and limits: Age showed a roughly linear inverse relationship with TCR beta diversity per million T cells. The authors considered diversity estimates from one million T cells to be underestimates.

From germline, CDR1 is MNHEY and CDR2 SVGEGT. CDR3 length: 11 residues. Sample-barcoded 5' priming and a J-beta primer mix drove a second PCR of about 6 to 12 cycles. TCRdb fed the 5' RACE reads into MiXCR, producing one record per CDR3 protein. The sample shows about 780,000 distinct CDR3 sequences, roughly 24% of them seen only once. This clonotype was seen more than once but under ten times. Its antigen is still unknown. These records were also assigned to another study, of T cells of mothers and their children. That source notes: Mothers yielded over 8 million CDR3 reads, children approximately 2.8 million each.

The V and J genes are TRBV6-2 or TRBV6-3 and TRBJ2-5, with D unclear. The J call may be mistaken, given a closer DNA end match to TRBJ2-1. The material sequenced was blood. The clonotype was recovered from a boy younger than 18 in good health. CDR3 DNA: TGTGCCAGCAGTAGGATGGATGAGCAGTTCTTC. Its protein is CASSRMDEQFF.